This T cell receptor (beta chain) was recorded in a study of control samples from healthy donors and cancer patients (dated by TCRdb to about 2020). Libraries were built with the immunoSEQ multiplex PCR assay. The source is immuneACCESS, and TCRdb retained only in-frame sequences with V and J called. Part of the clones is not carried over; for the studies checked, unresolved V genes explain less than half of this, and the remainder is unexplained. In this sample the table shows about 120,000 clones, 92% of which occur a single time. The ten largest clones capture 0.58% of the sample. For this clone: The clone's antigen remains unknown. No quality values exist for individual bases; no much larger clone is one base distant.

The source of this sequence is an elderly man with head and neck cancer. The source material was PBMCs.

The DNA sequence is TGTGCCACGGGGAGCTCTGGAAACACCATATATTTT. Its translation reads: CATGSSGNTIYF. The chain employs TRBV10-3 and TRBJ1-3; a confident D gene designation cannot be given. A distance of 7 bases separates the germline ends of V and J, which lose 10 bases and 0 bases respectively. CDR1 and CDR2 are read off the germline V gene as ENHRY and SYGVKD. From its cysteine to its phenylalanine, the CDR3 spans 12 amino acids. The CDR3 DNA has 36 bases and is translated from base 1.